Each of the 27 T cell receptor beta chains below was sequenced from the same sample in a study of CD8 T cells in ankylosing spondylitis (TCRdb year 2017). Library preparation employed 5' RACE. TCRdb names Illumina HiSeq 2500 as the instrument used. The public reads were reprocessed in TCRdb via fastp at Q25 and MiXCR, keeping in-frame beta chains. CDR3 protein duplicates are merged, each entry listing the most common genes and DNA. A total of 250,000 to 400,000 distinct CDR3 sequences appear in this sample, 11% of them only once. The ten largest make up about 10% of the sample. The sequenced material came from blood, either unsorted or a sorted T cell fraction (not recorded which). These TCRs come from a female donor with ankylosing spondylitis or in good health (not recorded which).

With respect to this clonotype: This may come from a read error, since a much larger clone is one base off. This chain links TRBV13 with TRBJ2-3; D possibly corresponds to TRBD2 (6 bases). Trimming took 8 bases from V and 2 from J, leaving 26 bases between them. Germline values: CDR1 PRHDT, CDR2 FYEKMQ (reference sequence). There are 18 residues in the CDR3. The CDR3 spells CASCLGVASATHTDTQYF. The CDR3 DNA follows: TGTGCCAGCTGTTTAGGCGTTGCTAGCGCAACCCACACAGATACGCAGTATTTT.

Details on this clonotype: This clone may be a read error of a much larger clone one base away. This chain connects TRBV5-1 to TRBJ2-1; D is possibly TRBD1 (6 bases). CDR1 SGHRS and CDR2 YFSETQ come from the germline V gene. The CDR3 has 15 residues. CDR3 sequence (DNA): TGCGCCAGCAGCTTGCGAGGAGAACGGGACAATGAGCAGTCCTTC. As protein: CASSLRGERDNEQSF.

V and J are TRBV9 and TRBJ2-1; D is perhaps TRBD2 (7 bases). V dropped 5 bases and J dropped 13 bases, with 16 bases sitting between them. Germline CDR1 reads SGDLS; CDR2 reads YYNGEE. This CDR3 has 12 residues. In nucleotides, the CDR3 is TGTGCCAGCAGTCTCCAAGGGGGGGTACAGTTCTTC. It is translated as CASSLQGGVQFF.

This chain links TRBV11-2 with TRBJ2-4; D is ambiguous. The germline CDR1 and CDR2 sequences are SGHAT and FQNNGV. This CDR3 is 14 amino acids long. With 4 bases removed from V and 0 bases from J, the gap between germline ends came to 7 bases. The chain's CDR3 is CASSSRIAKNIQYF. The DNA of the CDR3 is TGTGCCAGCAGCTCCCGAATAGCCAAAAACATTCAGTACTTC.

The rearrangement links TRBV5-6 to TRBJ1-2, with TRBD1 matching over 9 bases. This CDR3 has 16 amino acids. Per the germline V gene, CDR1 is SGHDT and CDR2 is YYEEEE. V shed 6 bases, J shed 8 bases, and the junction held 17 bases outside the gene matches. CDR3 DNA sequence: TGTGCCAGCATCGTCTTCGGGACAGGGTTAGTCGGCGGCTACACCTTC. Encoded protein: CASIVFGTGLVGGYTF. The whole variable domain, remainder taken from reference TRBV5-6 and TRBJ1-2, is DAGVTQSPTHLIKTRGQQVTLRCSPKSGHDTVSWYQQALGQGPQFIFQYYEEEERQRGNFPDRFSGHQFPNYSSELNVNALLLGDSALYLCASIVFGTGLVGGYTFGSGTRLTVV.

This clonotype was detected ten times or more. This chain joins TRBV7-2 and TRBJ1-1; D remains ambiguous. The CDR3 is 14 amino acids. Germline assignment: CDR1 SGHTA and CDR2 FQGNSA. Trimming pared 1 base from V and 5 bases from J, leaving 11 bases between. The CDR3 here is CASSLEWTLTEAFF. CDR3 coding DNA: TGTGCCAGCAGCTTAGAGTGGACTTTGACTGAAGCTTTCTTT.

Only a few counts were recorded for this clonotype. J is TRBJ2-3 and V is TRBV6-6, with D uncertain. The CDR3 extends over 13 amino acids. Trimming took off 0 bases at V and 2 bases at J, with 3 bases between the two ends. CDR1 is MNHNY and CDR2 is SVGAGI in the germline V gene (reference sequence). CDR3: CASSYSITDTQYF. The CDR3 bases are TGTGCCAGCAGTTACTCGATCACAGATACGCAGTATTTT.

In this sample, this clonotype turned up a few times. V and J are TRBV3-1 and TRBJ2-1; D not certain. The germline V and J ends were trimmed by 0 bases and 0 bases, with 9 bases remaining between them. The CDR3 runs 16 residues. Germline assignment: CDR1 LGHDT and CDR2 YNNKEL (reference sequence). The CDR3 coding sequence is TGTGCCAGCAGCCAAGACTGGTCGAGCTCCTACAATGAGCAGTTCTTC. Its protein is CASSQDWSSSYNEQFF.

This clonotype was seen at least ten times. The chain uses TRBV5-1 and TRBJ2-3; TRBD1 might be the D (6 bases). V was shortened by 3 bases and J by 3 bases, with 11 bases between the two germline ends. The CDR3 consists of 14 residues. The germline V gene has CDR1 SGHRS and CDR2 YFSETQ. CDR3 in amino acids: CASSSRTDTDTQYF. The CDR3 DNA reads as TGCGCCAGCAGCTCTAGGACAGATACAGATACGCAGTATTTT.

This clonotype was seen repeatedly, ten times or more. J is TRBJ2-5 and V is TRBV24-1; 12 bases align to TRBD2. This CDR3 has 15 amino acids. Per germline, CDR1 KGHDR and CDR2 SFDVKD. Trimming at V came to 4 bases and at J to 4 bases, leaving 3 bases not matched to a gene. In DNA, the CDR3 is TGTGCCACCAGTGACACGGGACTAGCGGGAGAGACCCAGTACTTC. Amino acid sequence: CATSDTGLAGETQYF.

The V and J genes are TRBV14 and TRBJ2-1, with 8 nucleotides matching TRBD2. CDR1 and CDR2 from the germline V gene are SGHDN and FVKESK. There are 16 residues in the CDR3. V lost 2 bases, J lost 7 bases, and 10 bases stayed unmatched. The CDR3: CASSQSLGLGLNEQFF. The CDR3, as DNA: TGTGCCAGCAGCCAATCCCTGGGACTAGGGTTGAATGAGCAGTTCTTC.

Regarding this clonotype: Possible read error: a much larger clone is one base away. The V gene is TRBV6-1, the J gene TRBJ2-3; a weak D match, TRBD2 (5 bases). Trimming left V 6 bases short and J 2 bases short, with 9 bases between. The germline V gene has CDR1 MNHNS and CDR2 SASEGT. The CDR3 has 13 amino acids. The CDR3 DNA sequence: TGTGCCAGCAGGACGGGAATCACAGATACGCAGTATTTT. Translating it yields CASRTGITDTQYF.

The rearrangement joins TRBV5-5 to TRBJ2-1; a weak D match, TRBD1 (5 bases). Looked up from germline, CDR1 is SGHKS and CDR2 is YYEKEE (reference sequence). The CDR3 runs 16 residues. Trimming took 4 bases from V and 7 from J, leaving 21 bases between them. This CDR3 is CASSLARRVSLNEQFF. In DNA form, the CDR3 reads TGTGCCAGCAGCCTGGCTCGCAGGGTGAGCCTGAATGAGCAGTTCTTC.

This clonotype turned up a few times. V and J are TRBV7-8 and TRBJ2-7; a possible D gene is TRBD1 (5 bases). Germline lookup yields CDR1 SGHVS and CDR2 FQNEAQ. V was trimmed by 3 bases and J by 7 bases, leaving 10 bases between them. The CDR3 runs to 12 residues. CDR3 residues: CASSLGRLEQYF. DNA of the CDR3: TGTGCCAGCAGCTTGGGGCGGTTGGAGCAGTACTTC. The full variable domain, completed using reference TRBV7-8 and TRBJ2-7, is GAGVSQSPRYKVAKRGQDVALRCDPISGHVSLFWYQQALGQGPEFLTYFQNEAQLDKSGLPSDRFFAERPEGSVSTLKIQRTQQEDSAVYLCASSLGRLEQYFGPGTRLTVT.

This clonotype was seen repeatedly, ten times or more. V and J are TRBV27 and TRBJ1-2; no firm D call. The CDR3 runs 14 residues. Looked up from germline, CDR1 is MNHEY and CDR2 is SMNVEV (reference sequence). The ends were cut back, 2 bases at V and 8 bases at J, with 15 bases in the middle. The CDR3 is CASSLREDLGGYTF. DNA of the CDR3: TGTGCCAGCAGTTTACGGGAGGACCTAGGAGGCTACACCTTC.

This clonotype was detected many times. CDR3 sequence (DNA): TGTGCCAGCAGTTTAGAGGGAGAGTACGAAAAACTGTTTTTT. Protein product: CASSLEGEYEKLFF. This chain connects TRBV28 to TRBJ1-4; D is undetermined. Germline values: CDR1 MDHEN, CDR2 SYDVKM. This CDR3 has 14 amino acids. Trimming cost V 2 bases and J 8 bases, with 12 bases left between them.

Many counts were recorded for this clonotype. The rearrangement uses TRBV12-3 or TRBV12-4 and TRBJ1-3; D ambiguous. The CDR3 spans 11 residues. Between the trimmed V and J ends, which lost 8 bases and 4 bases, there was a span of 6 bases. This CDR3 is CASSPGNTIYF. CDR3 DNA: TGTGCCAGCTCCCCGGGAAACACCATATATTTT.

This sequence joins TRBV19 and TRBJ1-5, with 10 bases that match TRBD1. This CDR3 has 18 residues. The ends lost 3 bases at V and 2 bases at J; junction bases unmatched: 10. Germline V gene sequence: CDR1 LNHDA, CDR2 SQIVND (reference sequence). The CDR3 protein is CASSMELTGGAGNQPQHF. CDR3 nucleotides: TGTGCCAGTAGTATGGAGCTGACAGGGGGCGCGGGCAATCAGCCCCAGCATTTT.

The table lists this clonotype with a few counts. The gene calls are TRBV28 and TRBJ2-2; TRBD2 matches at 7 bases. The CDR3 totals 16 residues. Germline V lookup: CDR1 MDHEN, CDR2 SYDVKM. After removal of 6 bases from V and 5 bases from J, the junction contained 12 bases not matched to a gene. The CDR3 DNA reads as TGTGCCAGCAGCCGCGTCGGGGGGAGCAGTACCGGGGAGCTGTTTTTT. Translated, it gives CASSRVGGSSTGELFF.

The CDR3 sequence is CAWSLLNEQFF. CDR3 DNA: TGTGCCTGGAGTCTCCTCAATGAGCAGTTCTTC. The chain has TRBV30 and TRBJ2-1; D not resolved. Germline assignment: CDR1 GTSNPN and CDR2 SVGIG (reference sequence). This CDR3 comprises 11 residues. V was clipped by 2 bases and J by 6 bases, with 5 bases between them.

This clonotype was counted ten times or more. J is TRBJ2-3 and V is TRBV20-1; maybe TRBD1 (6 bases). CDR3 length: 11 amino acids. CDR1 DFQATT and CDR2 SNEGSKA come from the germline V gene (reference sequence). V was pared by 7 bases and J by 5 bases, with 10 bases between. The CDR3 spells CSGGTLDTQYF. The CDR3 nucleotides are TGCAGTGGGGGGACACTAGATACGCAGTATTTT.

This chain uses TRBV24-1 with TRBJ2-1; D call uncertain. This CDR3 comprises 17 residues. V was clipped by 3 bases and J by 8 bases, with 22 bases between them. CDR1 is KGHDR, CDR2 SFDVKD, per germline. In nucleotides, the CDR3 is TGTGCCACCAGTGATCCACCGGGCCGTGGAAGCTTGGATGAGCAGTTCTTC. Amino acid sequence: CATSDPPGRGSLDEQFF.

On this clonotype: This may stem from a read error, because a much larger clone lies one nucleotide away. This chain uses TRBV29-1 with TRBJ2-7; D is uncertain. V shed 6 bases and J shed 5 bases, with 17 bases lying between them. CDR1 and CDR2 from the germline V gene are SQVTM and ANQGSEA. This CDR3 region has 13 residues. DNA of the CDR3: TGCAGCGTAAATCCCGGTTGGCCGAACGAGCAGTACTTC. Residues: CSVNPGWPNEQYF.

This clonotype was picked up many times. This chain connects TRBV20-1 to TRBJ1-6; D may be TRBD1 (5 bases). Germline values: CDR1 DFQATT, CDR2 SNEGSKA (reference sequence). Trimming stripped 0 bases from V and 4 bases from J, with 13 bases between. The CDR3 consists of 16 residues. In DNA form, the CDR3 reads TGCAGTGCTAGAGATGGGGCAGGAGGTTATAATTCACCCCTCCACTTT. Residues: CSARDGAGGYNSPLHF.

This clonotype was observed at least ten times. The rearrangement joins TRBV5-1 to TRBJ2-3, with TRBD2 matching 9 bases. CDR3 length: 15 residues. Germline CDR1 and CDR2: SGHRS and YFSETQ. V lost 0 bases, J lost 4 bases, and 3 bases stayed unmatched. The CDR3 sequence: CASSLDSGSADTQYF. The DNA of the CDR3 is TGCGCCAGCAGCTTGGATAGCGGGAGTGCAGATACGCAGTATTTT.

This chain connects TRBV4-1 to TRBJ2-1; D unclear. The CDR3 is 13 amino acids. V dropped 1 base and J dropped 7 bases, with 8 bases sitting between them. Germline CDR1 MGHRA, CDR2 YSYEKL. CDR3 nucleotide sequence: TGCGCCAGCAGCCAAGGATCATGGAATGAGCAGTTCTTC. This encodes CASSQGSWNEQFF.

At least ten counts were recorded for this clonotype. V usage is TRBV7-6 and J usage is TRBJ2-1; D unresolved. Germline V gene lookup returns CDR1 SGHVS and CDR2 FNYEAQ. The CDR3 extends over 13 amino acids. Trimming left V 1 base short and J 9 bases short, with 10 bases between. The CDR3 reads CASSLDQGGEQFF. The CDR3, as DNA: TGTGCCAGCAGCTTAGATCAAGGCGGTGAGCAGTTCTTC. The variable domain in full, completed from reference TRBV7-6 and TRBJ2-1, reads GAGVSQSPRYKVTKRGQDVALRCDPISGHVSLYWYRQALGQGPEFLTYFNYEAQQDKSGLPNDRFSAERPEGSISTLTIQRTEQRDSAMYRCASSLDQGGEQFFGPGTRLTVL.